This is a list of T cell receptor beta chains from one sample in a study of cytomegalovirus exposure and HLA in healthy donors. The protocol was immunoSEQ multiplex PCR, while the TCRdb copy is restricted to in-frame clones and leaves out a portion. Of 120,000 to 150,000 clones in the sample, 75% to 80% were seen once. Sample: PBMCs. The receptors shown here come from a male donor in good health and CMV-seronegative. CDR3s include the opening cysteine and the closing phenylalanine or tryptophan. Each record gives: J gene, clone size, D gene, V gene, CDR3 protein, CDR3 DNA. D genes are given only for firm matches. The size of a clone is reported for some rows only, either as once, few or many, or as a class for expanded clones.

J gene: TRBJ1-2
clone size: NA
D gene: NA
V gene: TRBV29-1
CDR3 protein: CSAEGINYGYTF
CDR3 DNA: TGCAGCGCCGAGGGTATTAACTATGGCTACACCTTC

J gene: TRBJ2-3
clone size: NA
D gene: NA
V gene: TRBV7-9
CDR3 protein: CASSLTGSGTDTQYF
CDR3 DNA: TGTGCCAGCAGCTTAACAGGGTCTGGGACAGATACGCAGTATTTT

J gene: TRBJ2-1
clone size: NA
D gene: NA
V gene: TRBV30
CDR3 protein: CAWSVLEGYNEQFF
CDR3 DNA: TGTGCCTGGAGCGTCTTAGAGGGTTACAATGAGCAGTTCTTC

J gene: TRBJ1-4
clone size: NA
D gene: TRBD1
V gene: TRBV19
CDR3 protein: CATSNVPGGTGVEKLFF
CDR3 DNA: TGTGCCACCAGCAACGTACCCGGGGGGACAGGGGTGGAAAAACTGTTTTTT

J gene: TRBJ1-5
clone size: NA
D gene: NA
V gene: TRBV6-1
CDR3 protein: CASSERDNQPQHF
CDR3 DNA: TGTGCCAGCAGTGAACGGGACAATCAGCCCCAGCATTTT

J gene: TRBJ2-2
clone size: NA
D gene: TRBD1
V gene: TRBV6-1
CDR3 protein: CASSATDRGGGELFF
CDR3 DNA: TGTGCCAGCAGCGCGACGGACAGGGGGGGCGGGGAGCTGTTTTTT

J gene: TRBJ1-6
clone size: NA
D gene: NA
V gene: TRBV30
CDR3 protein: CAYRTYNSPLHF
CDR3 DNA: TGTGCCTACAGAACCTATAATTCACCCCTCCACTTT

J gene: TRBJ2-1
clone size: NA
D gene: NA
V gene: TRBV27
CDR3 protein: CASSSTISHLEQFF
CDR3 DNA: TGTGCCAGCAGTTCGACTATTTCGCACCTTGAGCAGTTCTTC

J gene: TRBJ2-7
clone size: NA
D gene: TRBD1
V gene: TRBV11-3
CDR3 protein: CASSKQGAPVEQYF
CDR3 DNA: TGTGCCAGCAGCAAACAGGGGGCCCCCGTCGAGCAGTACTTC

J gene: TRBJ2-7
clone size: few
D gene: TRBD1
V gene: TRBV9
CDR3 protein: CASSGRGGRDVNEQYF
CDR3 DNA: TGTGCCAGCAGCGGGAGAGGGGGCAGGGATGTGAACGAGCAGTACTTC

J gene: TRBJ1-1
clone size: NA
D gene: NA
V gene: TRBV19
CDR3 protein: CASSPGVPVTYEAFF
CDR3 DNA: TGTGCCAGTAGTCCAGGGGTCCCTGTGACCTATGAAGCTTTCTTT

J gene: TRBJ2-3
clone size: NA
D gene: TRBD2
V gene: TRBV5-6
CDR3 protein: CASSLGRLAGGTDTQYF
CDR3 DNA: TGTGCCAGCAGCTTGGGGCGACTAGCGGGCGGCACAGATACGCAGTATTTT

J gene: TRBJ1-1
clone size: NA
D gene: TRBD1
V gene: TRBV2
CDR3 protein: CASSETGGQNTEAFF
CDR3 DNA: TGTGCCAGCAGTGAAACAGGGGGCCAGAACACTGAAGCTTTCTTT

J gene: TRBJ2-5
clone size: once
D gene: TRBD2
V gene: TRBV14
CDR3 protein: CASSLGLVRQETQYF
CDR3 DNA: TGTGCCAGCAGCCTTGGACTAGTCCGCCAAGAGACCCAGTACTTC

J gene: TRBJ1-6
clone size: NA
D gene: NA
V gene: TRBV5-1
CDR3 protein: CASQTGSSYNSPLHF
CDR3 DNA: TGCGCCAGCCAAACAGGGAGCTCCTATAATTCACCCCTCCACTTT

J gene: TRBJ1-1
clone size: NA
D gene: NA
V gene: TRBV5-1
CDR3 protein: CASSLSGGNTEAFF
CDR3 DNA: TGCGCCAGCAGCTTGAGTGGAGGGAACACTGAAGCTTTCTTT

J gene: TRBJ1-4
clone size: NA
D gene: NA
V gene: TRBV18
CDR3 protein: CASSPTGTNEKLFF
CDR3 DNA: TGTGCCAGCTCACCTACAGGAACTAATGAAAAACTGTTTTTT

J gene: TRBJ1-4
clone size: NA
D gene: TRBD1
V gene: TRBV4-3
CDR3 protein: CASSQDLRGIQGSNEKLFF
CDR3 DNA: TGCGCCAGCAGCCAAGATCTCAGGGGGATACAGGGGTCTAATGAAAAACTGTTTTTT